One and the same sample provided the 27 T cell receptor beta chains below, sequenced in a study of T cells in Graves' hyperthyroidism and ophthalmopathy. Amplified TCR beta CDR3 regions derived from RNA transcripts. HTBI primers were used for first-round RT-PCR of the TCR CDR3. TCRdb fed the multiplex PCR reads into MiXCR, producing one record per CDR3 protein. The sample holds 45,000 to 55,000 distinct CDR3 sequences, roughly 51% seen once. Sequencing used peripheral blood or thyroid tissue (not recorded which). The receptors were sampled from a man younger than 30 with Graves' hyperthyroidism.

This clonotype appeared a few times. V gene TRBV30 combines with J gene TRBJ2-2, with 8 positions matching TRBD2. The CDR3 spans 16 residues. Germline-derived CDR1 and CDR2 are GTSNPN and SVGIG (reference sequence). J lost 3 bases, V lost 0 bases, and 6 bases had no gene match. The CDR3: CAWSVLSGTDTGELFF. As DNA, the CDR3 is TGTGCCTGGAGTGTACTTAGCGGGACGGACACCGGGGAGCTGTTTTTT.

This chain links TRBV9 with TRBJ1-2; D is unresolved. The CDR3 loop spans 14 amino acids. Trimming removed 0 bases at V and 6 bases at J, with 12 bases between. CDR1 and CDR2 from the germline V gene are SGDLS and YYNGEE. The CDR3 region is CASSVGWGQNGYTF. DNA of the CDR3: TGTGCCAGCAGCGTAGGGTGGGGTCAAAATGGCTACACCTTC. The whole variable domain, remainder taken from reference TRBV9 and TRBJ1-2, is DSGVTQTPKHLITATGQRVTLRCSPRSGDLSVYWYQQSLDQGLQFLIQYYNGEERAKGNILERFSAQQFPDLHSELNLSSLELGDSALYFCASSVGWGQNGYTFGSGTRLTVV.

This clonotype was counted at least ten times. The V and J genes are TRBV7-3 and TRBJ1-1; no definite D call. This CDR3 is built from 13 residues. Trimming shortened V by 1 base and J by 3 bases, and 6 bases separated the two germline ends. Germline V gene data show CDR1 as SGHTA and CDR2 as FQGTGA. CDR3 sequence: CASSLREYTEAFF. The CDR3 DNA sequence: TGTGCCAGCAGCTTAAGAGAGTACACTGAAGCTTTCTTT.

Only a few counts were recorded for this clonotype. This rearrangement joins TRBV15 to TRBJ2-2; possible D gene TRBD2, 6 bases. CDR1 and CDR2 from the germline V gene are LNHNV and YYDKDF (reference sequence). This CDR3 region has 14 residues. Trimming took off 5 bases at V and 12 bases at J, with 19 bases between the two ends. The CDR3 bases are TGTGCCACCAGCCCACCAGCGGGTGGGGGGAAGCTGTTTTTT. Its protein is CATSPPAGGGKLFF.

This clonotype was found many times. J is TRBJ2-5 and V is TRBV6-5, with 8 bases identical to TRBD2. CDR3 size: 15 residues. Germline V gene lookup returns CDR1 MNHEY and CDR2 SVGAGI. Losses at the gene ends were 6 bases for V and 1 base for J; bases not matched to a gene: 7. The CDR3 bases are TGTGCCAGCAGCACGCGGGGGGCCCTCCAAGAGACCCAGTACTTC. Its protein is CASSTRGALQETQYF.

The chain has TRBV7-8 and TRBJ2-5, with D possibly matching TRBD2 (5 bases). The CDR3 runs to 15 residues. V shed 3 bases and J shed 0 bases, with 11 bases lying between them. CDR1 is SGHVS, CDR2 FQNEAQ, per germline. CDR3 in amino acids: CASSFRRGNQETQYF. Written as DNA, the CDR3 is TGTGCCAGCAGCTTCAGACGGGGAAACCAAGAGACCCAGTACTTC.

This chain uses TRBV29-1 with TRBJ2-7; 7 bases agree with TRBD1. J was trimmed by 0 bases and V by 4 bases; bases with no gene match: 9. The CDR3 totals 15 residues. Germline CDR1 is SQVTM and CDR2 is ANQGSEA. The chain's CDR3 is CSVGRAGGPSYEQYF. CDR3 DNA sequence: TGCAGCGTTGGTCGGGCAGGGGGACCCTCCTACGAGCAGTACTTC.

V usage is TRBV2 and J usage is TRBJ2-2, with unresolved D. Trimming cost V 2 bases and J 9 bases, with 16 bases left between them. The germline V gene encodes CDR1 SNHLY and CDR2 FYNNEI. This CDR3 has 15 residues. The CDR3 reads CASSESAPGSRELFF. The DNA for the CDR3 is TGTGCCAGCAGTGAATCGGCCCCAGGTAGTAGGGAGCTGTTTTTT.

This clonotype was recorded only once. The V call is TRBV5-1, the J call TRBJ2-7; 13 nucleotides agree with TRBD2. CDR1 is SGHRS and CDR2 is YFSETQ in the germline V gene. The CDR3 consists of 19 residues. Germline trimming cut 8 bases from V and 2 bases from J; bases unmatched to any gene: 19. The CDR3 loop reads CARSPWPLTSGGLPYEQYF. For the CDR3, the DNA is TGCGCCAGGAGCCCCTGGCCCCTGACTAGCGGGGGGTTACCCTACGAGCAGTACTTC.

CDR3 nucleotides: TGTGCCAGCAGCGTGCAGGGGGCGGAGAGCTATGGCTACACCTTC. It encodes CASSVQGAESYGYTF. This rearrangement joins TRBV7-9 to TRBJ1-2, with 8 positions matching TRBD1. This CDR3 is 15 amino acids long. Per the germline V gene, CDR1 is SEHNR and CDR2 is FQNEAQ (reference sequence). Trimming at V came to 5 bases and at J to 4 bases, leaving 9 bases not matched to a gene.

This clonotype was seen at least ten times. J is TRBJ2-7 and V is TRBV29-1; 9 bases fit TRBD1. V trimming: 5 bases; J trimming: 6 bases; junction bases outside the gene matches: 14. Germline CDR1 reads SQVTM; CDR2 reads ANQGSEA. This CDR3 spans 15 amino acids. The CDR3 loop reads CSVLPLEGQGREQYF. The CDR3 DNA sequence: TGCAGCGTTCTTCCCCTAGAGGGACAGGGTCGCGAGCAGTACTTC.

The chain recombines TRBV6-1 with TRBJ1-1; no definite D call. V lost 4 bases and J 6 bases, leaving 9 bases between the germline ends. This CDR3 has 12 amino acids. Germline lookup yields CDR1 MNHNS and CDR2 SASEGT. CDR3 sequence (DNA): TGTGCCAGCAGTGTAGGAACGCCTGAAGCTTTCTTT. This translates into CASSVGTPEAFF.

As for this clonotype: The final CDR3 position lacks the conserved phenylalanine or tryptophan, pointing to a likely read error. This rearrangement joins TRBV12-3 or TRBV12-4 to TRBJ2-2; TRBD2 aligns across 8 bases. There are 15 residues in the CDR3. DNA of the CDR3: TGTGCCAGCAGTCTAGCGGGCGTGTCCACCGGGGAGCTGTTTTCT. Protein: CASSLAGVSTGELFS.

This clonotype has a handful of counts. This chain joins TRBV20-1 and TRBJ1-6; D gene ambiguous. Germline-derived CDR1 and CDR2 are DFQATT and SNEGSKA (reference sequence). V lost 0 bases, J lost 1 base, and 10 bases lay in between. This CDR3 is 16 amino acids long. In nucleotides, the CDR3 is TGCAGTGCTAGAGATGAATATAGATCCTATAATTCACCCCTCCACTTT. Protein sequence: CSARDEYRSYNSPLHF.

The chain links TRBV7-6 to TRBJ2-7, with D possibly being TRBD2 (5 bases). The CDR3 covers 16 residues. V was trimmed by 1 base and J by 0 bases, leaving 13 bases between them. Germline values: CDR1 SGHVS, CDR2 FNYEAQ. In nucleotides, the CDR3 is TGTGCCAGCAGCTTAGAATCCCGGAGGTACTCCTACGAGCAGTACTTC. Translation gives CASSLESRRYSYEQYF.

This clonotype turned up a few times. The rearrangement links TRBV15 to TRBJ1-6; 8 bases are a match to TRBD1. V gave up 8 bases and J gave up 8 bases; unmatched junction bases: 8. This CDR3 is 14 amino acids long. From germline, CDR1 is LNHNV and CDR2 YYDKDF (reference sequence). The CDR3 DNA follows: TGTGCCACCGGAACGGACAGGGTCGATTCACCCCTCCACTTT. This sequence encodes CATGTDRVDSPLHF. The variable domain in full, completed from reference TRBV15 and TRBJ1-6, reads DAMVIQNPRYQVTQFGKPVTLSCSQTLNHNVMYWYQQKSSQAPKLLFHYYDKDFNNEADTPDNFQSRRPNTSFCFLDIRSPGLGDTAMYLCATGTDRVDSPLHFGNGTRLTVT.

The J gene is TRBJ2-7, the V gene TRBV7-2; weak D call: TRBD2 (6 bases). Germline V gene data show CDR1 as SGHTA and CDR2 as FQGNSA. CDR3 length: 13 amino acids. The V end was cut by 3 bases, the J end by 3 bases, with 9 bases between. DNA of the CDR3: TGTGCCAGCAGCTTGACCGGGGGCTACGAGCAGTACTTC. Translated, it gives CASSLTGGYEQYF.

This clonotype was counted at least ten times. The chain has TRBV27 and TRBJ1-4, with 7 bases matching TRBD1. This CDR3 contains 14 residues. Germline V CDR1 and CDR2: MNHEY, SMNVEV (reference sequence). The junction had 9 bases not matched to a gene; V was cut back by 6 bases and J by 8 bases. CDR3 region: CASSPLTGSEKLFF. The CDR3 DNA follows: TGTGCCAGCAGCCCACTGACAGGGTCCGAAAAACTGTTTTTT.

At least ten counts were recorded for this clonotype. The rearrangement uses TRBV5-6 and TRBJ1-1; D possibly corresponds to TRBD1 (5 bases). This CDR3 is built from 13 residues. Germline V CDR1 and CDR2: SGHDT, YYEEEE. Trimming removed 2 bases from V and 3 bases from J, with 8 bases in between. As DNA, the CDR3 is TGTGCCAGCAGCTTACAGGTGGACACTGAAGCTTTCTTT. It yields the protein CASSLQVDTEAFF.

This clonotype was seen at least ten times. V usage is TRBV24-1 and J usage is TRBJ1-2, with 7 bases identical to TRBD1. The CDR3 consists of 14 residues. V lost 4 bases, J lost 9 bases, and 10 bases stayed unmatched. Germline loops: CDR1 KGHDR, CDR2 SFDVKD. The DNA of the CDR3 is TGTGCCACCAGTGAGCCCGGGACAGCTATGAGCTACACCTTC. Translation: CATSEPGTAMSYTF.

This clonotype is labeled as medium-sized (0.01 to 0.1%). The J gene is TRBJ1-2, the V gene TRBV20-1, with D hard to call. The CDR3 runs to 10 residues. The V gene lost 6 bases and the J gene lost 6 bases, with 8 bases spanning the gap. Germline loops: CDR1 DFQATT, CDR2 SNEGSKA (reference sequence). The CDR3 loop is CSAPLNGYTF. The CDR3 nucleotides read TGCAGTGCCCCATTGAATGGCTACACCTTC.

This clonotype was seen a handful of times. The CDR3 coding sequence is TGCGCCAGCAGCTTGGTTTCTTCAGGGGGGCATGTCACAGATACGCAGTATTTT. This translates into CASSLVSSGGHVTDTQYF. The chain carries TRBV5-1 and TRBJ2-3; perhaps TRBD1 as D (7 bases). The CDR3 loop spans 18 amino acids. V lost 0 bases, J lost 2 bases, and 19 bases lay in between. Germline V lookup: CDR1 SGHRS, CDR2 YFSETQ.

This clonotype was picked up many times. This chain uses TRBV7-9 with TRBJ2-7, with a possible D match to TRBD2 (6 bases). Germline V CDR1 and CDR2: SEHNR, FQNEAQ (reference sequence). The CDR3 runs to 18 residues. V lost 2 bases, J lost 2 bases, and 22 bases lay in between. CDR3: CASSLNFGRTADAYEQYF. The CDR3 coding sequence is TGTGCCAGCAGCTTAAATTTTGGGAGGACTGCAGATGCCTACGAGCAGTACTTC.

This clonotype was picked up a small number of times. The genes are TRBV19 and TRBJ1-4; TRBD1 matches 7 bases. CDR1 LNHDA and CDR2 SQIVND come from the germline V gene (reference sequence). The CDR3 is 16 amino acids. V dropped 6 bases and J dropped 0; count of bases not matched to a gene: 7. The CDR3 reads CASRSRTGATNEKLFF. CDR3 DNA: TGTGCCAGTAGGTCAAGGACAGGAGCAACTAATGAAAAACTGTTTTTT.

This chain joins TRBV5-5 and TRBJ2-5, with a weak D call TRBD1 (5 bases). The CDR3 consists of 11 residues. Germline CDR1 is SGHKS and CDR2 is YYEKEE (reference sequence). Between the trimmed V and J ends, which lost 4 bases and 7 bases, there was a span of 8 bases. Here the CDR3 reads CASSQRGTQYF. The CDR3 coding sequence is TGTGCCAGCAGCCAAAGGGGGACCCAGTACTTC.

There are many counts of this clonotype. The V gene is TRBV5-1, the J gene TRBJ2-2; D is uncertain. CDR1 is SGHRS and CDR2 is YFSETQ in the germline V gene. CDR3 length equals 15 residues. The V end was cut by 2 bases, the J end by 0 bases, with 8 bases between. The CDR3 protein is CASSFRQTNTGELFF. The DNA for the CDR3 is TGCGCCAGCAGCTTTAGGCAGACGAACACCGGGGAGCTGTTTTTT.

CDR3 bases: TGTGCCAGCAGCCCGGGACACACTAATGAAAAACTGTTTTTT. It yields the protein CASSPGHTNEKLFF. This chain links TRBV7-8 with TRBJ1-4; perhaps TRBD1 as D (6 bases). V lost 5 bases and J lost 2, with 9 bases in between. There are 14 residues in the CDR3. Germline-derived CDR1 and CDR2 are SGHVS and FQNEAQ.